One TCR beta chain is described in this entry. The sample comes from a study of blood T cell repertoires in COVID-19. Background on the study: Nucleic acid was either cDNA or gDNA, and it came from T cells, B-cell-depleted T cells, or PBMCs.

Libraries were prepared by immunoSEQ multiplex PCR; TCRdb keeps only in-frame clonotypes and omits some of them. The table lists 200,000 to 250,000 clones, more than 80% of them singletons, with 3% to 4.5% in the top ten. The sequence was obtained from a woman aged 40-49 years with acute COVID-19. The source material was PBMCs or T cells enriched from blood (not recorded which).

The CDR3 nucleotides are TGTGCCAGCAGGAAAAAGAACCAGGGTAGGGGCACTGAAGCTTTCTTT. Translated, it gives CASRKKNQGRGTEAFF. The chain joins TRBV21-1 to TRBJ1-1; TRBD1 is the table's D call, not checked against the DNA. TRBV21-1 is listed as a pseudogene. CDR3 length equals 16 residues.